This T cell receptor (beta chain) is from a study of shared clonotypes between healthy human individuals. On this clone: At one end, the junction sequence differs from germline, possibly due to a read error.

For every subset, genomic DNA was evenly distributed across several immunoSEQ plates. Original methodology: Filtering was not the same, since immunoSEQ gave junction-only sequences without quality scores. Only in-frame clones appear in the TCRdb table, and some are missing; sequencing was by immunoSEQ multiplex PCR. Clonal size and the V and J genes are those of that table, whereas D and trimming came from the DNA. This table has around 500,000 clones, around 73% appearing once. All donors were healthy HIV-negative adults lacking recent acute infections or vaccinations. The sequence derives from a woman aged 35 to 49 in good health. Some clones in this sample may be carry-over from other donors' samples. Sequencing was carried out using PBMCs.

CDR3 region: CASSQGAGSGVRYEQYF. The CDR3, as DNA: TGCGCCAGCAGCCAAGGAGCGGGCAGCGGGGTCCGCTACGAGCAGTACTTC. The chain combines TRBV5-4 with TRBJ2-7; 7 nucleotides align to TRBD2. The CDR3 consists of 17 residues. CDR1 is SGHNT, CDR2 YYREEE, per germline (reference sequence).